This note documents a single T cell receptor (beta chain) sequence. The sample originates from a study of blood T cell repertoires in COVID-19. Clones were read by immunoSEQ multiplex PCR, and TCRdb kept only the in-frame ones, dropping some. The sample shows about 190,000 clones, roughly four fifths of them seen only once. V dropped 3 bases and J dropped 6; count of bases not matched to a gene: 2. The CDR3 extends over 11 amino acids. Germline CDR1 and CDR2: SQVTM and ANQGSEA. The chain couples TRBV29-1 to TRBJ2-7; the match to TRBD2 covers 7 bases. The specimen was peripheral blood. The clonotype comes from a woman between 70 and 85 years old with active or convalescent COVID-19. This chain's CDR3 is CSVDTGGEQYF. DNA for the CDR3: TGCAGCGTTGACACGGGAGGCGAGCAGTACTTC.